These 13 T cell receptor beta chains originate from one sample sequenced in a study of cytomegalovirus exposure and HLA in healthy donors (dated by TCRdb to about 2017). The library relied on the immunoSEQ multiplex PCR assay. For the multiplex PCR, a mixture combining 60 forward primers for TCR Vbeta segments and 13 reverse primers for TCR Jbeta segments was used. This immuneACCESS table, as held by TCRdb, lists in-frame sequences with V and J called but not all clones. Of the missing ones, under half trace to an unresolved V gene in checked studies; the others have no known cause. Present in this sample are about 79,000 clones, around 67% of which were seen just once. The top ten hold around 7% of the sample. Sample: PBMCs. The receptors were sampled from a woman in her 50s in good health and CMV-seropositive.

The chain carries TRBV11-3 and TRBJ2-3; 8 nucleotides align to TRBD2. The CDR3 sequence is 15 residues long. Germline V gives CDR1 SGHNT, CDR2 YENEEA. The ends lost 1 base at V and 1 base at J; junction bases unmatched: 1. The CDR3 DNA sequence: TGTGCCAGCAGCTTAGGTAGCGGGGGCACAGATACGCAGTATTTT. It specifies CASSLGSGGTDTQYF.

In this sample, this clone turned up a few times. The chain uses TRBV11-3 and TRBJ2-3; 7 bases match TRBD2. The CDR3 extends over 14 amino acids. Germline loops: CDR1 SGHNT, CDR2 YENEEA. V lost 4 bases and J lost 4; bases outside the gene matches: 5. The DNA of the CDR3 is TGTGCCAGCAGCTCCGCCCGGGGGGCAGATACGCAGTATTTT. Its translation is CASSSARGADTQYF.

V gene TRBV5-4 combines with J gene TRBJ2-3; the D gene is possibly TRBD2 (7 bases). This CDR3 spans 15 amino acids. Germline V lookup: CDR1 SGHNT, CDR2 YYREEE (reference sequence). Trimming took 5 bases from V and 7 from J, leaving 20 bases between them. CDR3 coding DNA: TGTGCCAGCAGGAACCTAGGGGGGGTGGGAAATACGCAGTATTTT. Translated, it gives CASRNLGGVGNTQYF.

This clone has just one count. Its ends do not fully match the called genes, so a read error is possible. This chain connects TRBV7-9 to TRBJ2-4, with TRBD1 matching over 8 bases. This CDR3 is built from 14 residues. In germline, CDR1 is SEHNR, CDR2 FQNEAQ (reference sequence). CDR3 DNA: TGTTCCAGCAGCCGACAGGGGTTGGGGAACATTCAGTACTTC. It encodes CSSSRQGLGNIQYF.

Only a few counts were recorded for this clone. The chain links TRBV5-4 to TRBJ2-5, with 10 positions matching TRBD1. Germline V gene sequence: CDR1 SGHNT, CDR2 YYREEE (reference sequence). V shed 4 bases, J shed 3 bases, and the junction held 6 bases outside the gene matches. This CDR3 is 15 amino acids long. CDR3 DNA sequence: TGTGCCAGCAGCCAACAGGGACAGGGGAAAGAGACCCAGTACTTC. It translates to CASSQQGQGKETQYF.

The chain employs TRBV10-3 and TRBJ1-3; D is uncertain. The CDR3 length is 12 residues. From germline, CDR1 is ENHRY and CDR2 SYGVKD. Trimming removed 6 bases at V and 1 base at J, with 4 bases between. CDR3 residues: CAISASGNTIYF. The CDR3 DNA is TGTGCCATCAGCGCGTCTGGAAACACCATATATTTT.

This chain links TRBV5-1 with TRBJ2-5; D remains unclear. The V gene's germline CDR1 is SGHRS and CDR2 YFSETQ. The V end lost 0 bases, the J end lost 2 bases, and 11 bases lay between the germline ends. CDR3 length equals 15 residues. CDR3 loop: CASSLAPTNQETQYF. CDR3 nucleotides: TGCGCCAGCAGCTTGGCGCCCACTAATCAAGAGACCCAGTACTTC.

The CDR3 protein is CASSLTLQGGYGYTF. CDR3 nucleotides: TGTGCCAGCAGTTTAACCCTACAGGGCGGTTATGGCTACACCTTC. The chain joins TRBV6-5 to TRBJ1-2, with D maybe TRBD1 (6 bases). The CDR3 is 15 amino acids. The V end was cut by 4 bases, the J end by 5 bases, with 17 bases between. CDR1 and CDR2 (germline): MNHEY, SVGAGI.

The table lists this clone with a few counts. This chain uses TRBV6-5 with TRBJ1-1, with TRBD1 identical over 7 bases. This CDR3 contains 15 residues. Germline assignment: CDR1 MNHEY and CDR2 SVGAGI. V shed 6 bases, J shed 0 bases, and the junction held 7 bases outside the gene matches. CDR3 coding DNA: TGTGCCAGCAGGCAATTAGGGGGCCTGAACACTGAAGCTTTCTTT. It codes for CASRQLGGLNTEAFF.

The CDR3 DNA reads TGCGCCAGCAGCTTGGGCGGCGGAAACTCTGGAAACACCATATATTTT. It codes for CASSLGGGNSGNTIYF. The chain joins TRBV5-1 to TRBJ1-3; no clear D. Germline V gives CDR1 SGHRS, CDR2 YFSETQ. V was clipped by 0 bases and J by 0 bases, with 10 bases between them. CDR3 length: 16 amino acids.

The J gene is TRBJ2-1, the V gene TRBV5-1; TRBD2 aligns across 8 bases. Germline V gene sequence: CDR1 SGHRS, CDR2 YFSETQ. The CDR3 runs to 15 residues. The V segment lost 0 bases and the J segment 6 bases; nucleotides outside the gene matches: 5. For the CDR3, the DNA is TGCGCCAGCAGCTTGGGGGGGACTAGGGGCAATGAGCAGTTCTTC. Translating it yields CASSLGGTRGNEQFF.

This clone is a singleton in its sample. The chain links TRBV9 to TRBJ1-2; the D is unclear. Trimming removed 2 bases from V and 1 base from J, with 9 bases in between. This CDR3 is built from 14 residues. Germline CDR1 SGDLS, CDR2 YYNGEE. The CDR3 sequence: CASSVGRINYGYTF. DNA for the CDR3: TGTGCCAGCAGCGTCGGCAGGATTAACTATGGCTACACCTTC.

This sequence joins TRBV5-4 and TRBJ1-6; 7 bases are shared with TRBD1. The junction had 8 bases not matched to a gene; V was cut back by 4 bases and J by 7 bases. The CDR3 is 15 residues long. The V gene's germline CDR1 is SGHNT and CDR2 YYREEE (reference sequence). In DNA form, the CDR3 reads TGTGCCAGCAGCCTAGGGGGCGGGTGGAATTCACCCCTCCACTTT. This gives the protein CASSLGGGWNSPLHF. Full variable domain (outside the CDR3, taken from reference TRBV5-4 and TRBJ1-6): ETGVTQSPTHLIKTRGQQVTLRCSSQSGHNTVSWYQQALGQGPQFIFQYYREEENGRGNFPPRFSGLQFPNYSSELNVNALELDDSALYLCASSLGGGWNSPLHFGNGTRLTVT.